The 18 T cell receptor beta chains listed next were all sequenced from one sample in a study of chemoradiotherapy in HPV16-positive cancers. Assay: immunoSEQ multiplex PCR; the TCRdb copy retains only in-frame clones and omits some. The table shows roughly 14,000 clones, with around 90% occurring only once. This sample comprised tumor tissue, obtained from a patient who underwent chemoradiotherapy. The receptors here all came from a human donor with HPV-associated anogenital cancer.

This chain joins TRBV25-1 and TRBJ1-5; TRBD1 is a possible D gene (6 bases). The ends were cut back, 6 bases at V and 6 bases at J, with 18 bases in the middle. Germline V gives CDR1 MGHDK, CDR2 SYGVNS. CDR3 size: 15 residues. CDR3 DNA sequence: TGTGCCAGCAGCCCTAAGGGAGGGGGAAGTCAGCCCCAGCATTTT. Translating gives CASSPKGGGSQPQHF.

V and J are TRBV9 and TRBJ1-5, with D maybe TRBD1 (5 bases). Per germline, CDR1 SGDLS and CDR2 YYNGEE. The CDR3 has 16 residues. V was trimmed by 3 bases and J by 1 base, leaving 14 bases between them. CDR3: CASSEDSGGSNQPQHF. DNA for the CDR3: TGTGCCAGCAGCGAAGACAGTGGTGGGAGCAATCAGCCCCAGCATTTT.

This chain connects TRBV18 to TRBJ2-5, with 7 nucleotides matching TRBD1. CDR3 length: 15 residues. Trimming removed 2 bases from V and 1 base from J; junction bases left unmatched: 4. Per germline, CDR1 KGHSH and CDR2 LQKENI. For the CDR3, the DNA is TGTGCCAGCTCACCAAGGACAGGAATCCAAGAGACCCAGTACTTC. Protein: CASSPRTGIQETQYF.

The chain carries TRBV2 and TRBJ2-5; 7 bases match TRBD2. From germline, CDR1 is SNHLY and CDR2 FYNNEI. J gave up 6 bases and V 8 bases, and 3 bases lay outside the gene matches. The CDR3 spans 11 residues. CDR3 loop: CASGRAQTQYF. CDR3 in DNA: TGTGCCAGCGGGAGGGCTCAGACCCAGTACTTC.

This rearrangement joins TRBV29-1 to TRBJ2-7; D may match TRBD1 or TRBD2 (5 bases each). The V and J ends lost 0 bases and 2 bases respectively, with 17 bases between them. CDR1 SQVTM and CDR2 ANQGSEA come from the germline V gene. This CDR3 is 16 amino acids long. The CDR3 sequence is CSVEEGVRDGAYEQYF. CDR3 in DNA: TGCAGCGTTGAAGAAGGAGTCAGGGACGGAGCCTACGAGCAGTACTTC.

The rearrangement links TRBV18 to TRBJ2-6; D is undetermined. CDR3 length equals 13 residues. Germline assignment: CDR1 KGHSH and CDR2 LQKENI. The V end lost 5 bases, the J end lost 0 bases, and 2 bases lay between the germline ends. The DNA of the CDR3 is TGTGCCAGCTCAAACTCTGGGGCCAACGTCCTGACTTTC. It is translated as CASSNSGANVLTF.

The gene calls are TRBV28 and TRBJ1-6; D ambiguous. V dropped 5 bases and J dropped 7 bases, with 12 bases sitting between them. The CDR3 is 14 amino acids. Germline-derived CDR1 and CDR2 are MDHEN and SYDVKM. The CDR3 spells CASSASRLNSPLHF. CDR3 coding DNA: TGTGCCAGCAGTGCCTCAAGACTGAATTCACCCCTCCACTTT.

The CDR3 spells CASSGSGYTDTQYF. CDR3 nucleotides: TGTGCCAGCAGCGGTAGCGGATACACAGATACGCAGTATTTT. V gene TRBV7-2 combines with J gene TRBJ2-3, with a weak D call TRBD2 (6 bases). Germline CDR1 reads SGHTA; CDR2 reads FQGNSA. The V gene lost 5 bases and the J gene lost 2 bases, with 11 bases spanning the gap. The CDR3 spans 14 residues.

CDR3: CASSLPLTSGRNEQFF. Here the CDR3 DNA reads TGTGCCAGCAGTTTACCTTTAACTAGCGGGAGAAATGAGCAGTTCTTC. The rearrangement links TRBV27 to TRBJ2-1; 11 nucleotides line up with TRBD2. The CDR3 runs 16 residues. V shed 2 bases, J shed 7 bases, and the junction held 7 bases outside the gene matches. Germline values: CDR1 MNHEY, CDR2 SMNVEV (reference sequence).

This chain connects TRBV14 to TRBJ2-3, with D perhaps matching TRBD2 (5 bases). Germline V gene sequence: CDR1 SGHDN, CDR2 FVKESK. The germline V and J ends were trimmed by 4 bases and 2 bases, with 10 bases remaining between them. This CDR3 region has 14 residues. This chain's CDR3 is CASSPREFTDTQYF. The CDR3 DNA is TGTGCCAGCAGCCCAAGGGAGTTCACAGATACGCAGTATTTT.

The chain uses TRBV7-8 and TRBJ2-1; D gene uncertain. Trimming left V 3 bases short and J 4 bases short, with 7 bases between. Germline V gene lookup returns CDR1 SGHVS and CDR2 FQNEAQ. This CDR3 is built from 13 residues. The CDR3: CASSFVRYNEQFF. DNA for the CDR3: TGTGCCAGCAGCTTCGTCCGATACAATGAGCAGTTCTTC.

The V and J genes are TRBV13 and TRBJ2-7; tentatively, D is TRBD2 (6 bases). Between the trimmed V and J ends, which lost 1 base and 6 bases, there was a span of 28 bases. In germline, CDR1 is PRHDT, CDR2 FYEKMQ (reference sequence). The CDR3 length is 19 residues. In DNA form, the CDR3 reads TGTGCCAGCAGCTTAGCGATTGGCGGGACCCCGGGTCTGGCGGGCGAGCAGTACTTC. The encoded protein is CASSLAIGGTPGLAGEQYF.

This clone was found once. The rearrangement joins TRBV18 to TRBJ1-5; perhaps TRBD1 as D (6 bases). V shed 5 bases and J shed 7 bases, with 12 bases lying between them. Germline V gene lookup returns CDR1 KGHSH and CDR2 LQKENI. CDR3 length equals 13 residues. CDR3 in amino acids: CASSGGQGQPQHF. The DNA of the CDR3 is TGTGCCAGCTCAGGGGGGCAGGGACAGCCCCAGCATTTT.

In its sample, this clone was seen a few times. The chain couples TRBV5-4 to TRBJ2-2, with 10 bases identical to TRBD2. From germline, CDR1 is SGHNT and CDR2 YYREEE (reference sequence). V lost 1 base and J lost 0; bases outside the gene matches: 9. This CDR3 region has 19 residues. The CDR3 DNA follows: TGTGCCAGCAGCTTGTATTCTAGCGGGAGTTTTTCGAACACCGGGGAGCTGTTTTTT. Amino acid sequence: CASSLYSSGSFSNTGELFF.

CDR3 protein: CAIKAGSDTQYF. As DNA, the CDR3 is TGTGCCATCAAGGCGGGCTCAGATACGCAGTATTTT. The chain combines TRBV10-3 with TRBJ2-3; possible D gene TRBD2, 5 bases. Germline V gene sequence: CDR1 ENHRY, CDR2 SYGVKD. V was clipped by 7 bases and J by 4 bases, with 9 bases between them. The CDR3 is 12 amino acids.

The V call is TRBV10-1, the J call TRBJ2-3; 7 bases align to TRBD1. The CDR3 consists of 16 residues. CDR1 and CDR2 (germline): WNHNN, SYGVQD (reference sequence). The V gene end was trimmed by 6 bases and the J gene end by 5 bases; junction bases not matched to a gene: 14. The CDR3: CASSQDLHRGQDTQYF. CDR3 DNA: TGCGCCAGCAGCCAGGACCTTCACAGGGGCCAAGATACGCAGTATTTT.

V and J are TRBV27 and TRBJ2-7; 7 bases fit TRBD1. The ends lost 6 bases at V and 6 bases at J; junction bases unmatched: 11. There are 14 residues in the CDR3. Germline CDR1 is MNHEY and CDR2 is SMNVEV (reference sequence). The CDR3 region is CASRSTGTATEQYF. The CDR3 region has the DNA TGTGCCAGCAGGAGTACCGGGACAGCAACCGAGCAGTACTTC.

The rearrangement links TRBV7-2 to TRBJ1-5; a weak D match, TRBD1 (5 bases). The CDR3 contains 14 residues. The germline V gene has CDR1 SGHTA and CDR2 FQGNSA. Trimming took 5 bases from V and 5 from J, leaving 13 bases between them. The CDR3 DNA follows: TGTGCCAGCAGCCACGGACAAGGATATCAGCCCCAGCATTTT. It encodes CASSHGQGYQPQHF.